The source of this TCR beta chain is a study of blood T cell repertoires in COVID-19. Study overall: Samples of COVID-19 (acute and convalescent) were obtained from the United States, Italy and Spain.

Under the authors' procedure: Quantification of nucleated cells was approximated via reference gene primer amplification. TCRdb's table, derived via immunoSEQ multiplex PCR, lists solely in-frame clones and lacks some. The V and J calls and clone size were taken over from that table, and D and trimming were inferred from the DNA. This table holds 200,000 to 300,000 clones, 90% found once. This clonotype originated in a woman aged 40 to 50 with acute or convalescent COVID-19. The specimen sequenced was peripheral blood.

This CDR3 reads CASSRYGGGYTF. DNA of the CDR3: TGTGCCAGCAGCCGTTACGGGGGTGGCTACACCTTC. The rearrangement links TRBV6-6 to TRBJ1-2; perhaps TRBD1 as D (5 bases). Trimming took off 6 bases at V and 7 bases at J, with 12 bases between the two ends. This CDR3 has 12 amino acids. Per the germline V gene, CDR1 is MNHNY and CDR2 is SVGAGI (reference sequence).